This T cell receptor beta chain was captured in a study of blood T cells in healthy people across ages. Germline V gives CDR1 MDHEN, CDR2 SYDVKM. V was clipped by 3 bases and J by 3 bases; unmatched bases: 5. CDR3 length: 15 amino acids. Primers used in a second PCR of roughly 7 to 12 cycles were a sample-barcoded 5' primer and a J-beta primer mix. TCRdb passed the 5' RACE reads through MiXCR, listing each CDR3 protein once. The table has more than 1,000,000 distinct CDR3 sequences, less than 25% seen once; the top ten hold around 0.75%. These data also featured in a second study, about T cells of mothers and their children. Per that study: No clones detected were persistent microchimeric T cell clones.

The genes are TRBV28 and TRBJ2-3; the match to TRBD2 covers 8 bases. Sequencing was carried out using blood. This receptor was taken from a girl aged 2-15 years in good health. The DNA for the CDR3 is TGTGCCAGCAGTTTCGGCGGGAGGTTGACAGATACGCAGTATTTT. Translating it yields CASSFGGRLTDTQYF.